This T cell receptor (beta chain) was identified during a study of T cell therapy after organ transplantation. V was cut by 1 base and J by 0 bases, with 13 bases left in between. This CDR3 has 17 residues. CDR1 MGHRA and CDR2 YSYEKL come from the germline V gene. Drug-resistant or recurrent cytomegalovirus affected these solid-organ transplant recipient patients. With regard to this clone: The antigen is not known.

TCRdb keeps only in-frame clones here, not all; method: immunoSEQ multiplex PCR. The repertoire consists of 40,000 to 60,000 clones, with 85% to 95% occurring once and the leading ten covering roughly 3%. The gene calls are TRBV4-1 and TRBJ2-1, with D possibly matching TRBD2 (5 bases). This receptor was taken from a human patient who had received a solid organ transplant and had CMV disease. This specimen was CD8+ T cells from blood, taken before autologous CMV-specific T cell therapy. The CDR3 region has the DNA TGCGCCAGCAGCCAAGGATCCGGGGTAAGCTCCTACAATGAGCAGTTCTTC. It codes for CASSQGSGVSSYNEQFF.